What follows is one T cell receptor beta chain and its context. The antigen remains undetermined. The people who gave samples were healthy Caucasians from Russia, aged roughly 6 to 90. Together with a sample-barcoded 5' primer, a J-beta primer mix was included in a second PCR lasting roughly 6 to 12 cycles. The template-switch adaptor, which had 12 random nucleotides, put a tag on each cDNA molecule. TCRdb redid the calling of the 5' RACE reads with MiXCR, one entry per CDR3 protein. Seen here are about 680,000 distinct CDR3 sequences, around 45% observed once, and the top ten hold 30% to 40%. This sample was taken from a study of blood T cells in healthy people across ages. At the level of the study: There was about one barcoded beta molecule captured by template switching per two T cells. Study results and caveats: TCR beta diversity per million T cells fell roughly linearly with age.

Sequenced sample: blood. The receptor was derived from a woman in her sixties in good health.

The CDR3 DNA reads TGTGCCATCAGATCCGAAAAAGGTTCGGACGAGCAGTACTTC. This codes for CAIRSEKGSDEQYF. This chain connects TRBV10-3 to TRBJ2-7, with no clear D. The CDR3 spans 14 residues. Germline loops: CDR1 ENHRY, CDR2 SYGVKD. Trimming shortened V by 6 bases and J by 5 bases, and 17 bases separated the two germline ends.